A single sample is the source of the 15 T cell receptor beta chains below, sequenced in a study of cytomegalovirus exposure and HLA in healthy donors. PCR amplification relied on 60 Vbeta primers (plus 13 Jbeta primers). Some clones are missing from TCRdb's copy, which holds only in-frame ones; the method was immunoSEQ multiplex PCR. The repertoire consists of tens of thousands of clones, with 84% occurring once and the leading ten covering approximately 17%. Sequencing was done on a sample of PBMCs. The receptors shown here come from a man aged 65 to 79 in good health and CMV-seropositive.

This chain joins TRBV10-3 and TRBJ2-2, with TRBD2 matching over 9 bases. The V gene's germline CDR1 is ENHRY and CDR2 SYGVKD. The V gene end was trimmed by 10 bases and the J gene end by 4 bases; junction bases not matched to a gene: 16. The CDR3 runs 17 residues. CDR3 protein: CATKMASGALGTGELFF. The CDR3 DNA follows: TGTGCCACAAAAATGGCTAGCGGGGCGTTGGGCACCGGGGAGCTGTTTTTT.

In DNA form, the CDR3 reads TGTGCCAGCAGGACTACACGAGGGAGGAACACTGAAGCTTTCTTT. Amino acids: CASRTTRGRNTEAFF. The chain employs TRBV21-1 and TRBJ1-1. TRBV21-1 is reported as a pseudogene. The CDR3 covers 15 residues.

V is TRBV6-1 and J is TRBJ2-3; D is unclear. Trimming left V 2 bases short and J 3 bases short, with 15 bases between. The CDR3 is 16 residues long. Germline V gene data show CDR1 as MNHNS and CDR2 as SASEGT. In DNA form, the CDR3 reads TGTGCCAGCAGTGAATTGACAAGCCGGTCGACAGATACGCAGTATTTT. Its translation is CASSELTSRSTDTQYF.

This rearrangement joins TRBV28 to TRBJ2-7; 9 nucleotides line up with TRBD1. CDR3 size: 14 residues. J was trimmed by 2 bases and V by 9 bases; bases with no gene match: 8. Germline assignment: CDR1 MDHEN and CDR2 SYDVKM. The CDR3 protein is CASYGTGIAYEQYF. The CDR3 region has the DNA TGTGCCAGTTATGGGACAGGGATAGCCTACGAGCAGTACTTC.

The V and J genes are TRBV4-3 and TRBJ1-5, with unresolved D. The CDR3 runs to 14 residues. Trimming left V 0 bases short and J 11 bases short, with 14 bases between. In germline, CDR1 is LGHNA, CDR2 YSLEER. The CDR3 region has the DNA TGCGCCAGCAGCCAAGAAGACGGTTACGGGACCCAGCATTTT. Encoded protein: CASSQEDGYGTQHF.

V usage is TRBV5-1 and J usage is TRBJ2-7; weak D call: TRBD2 (5 bases). V was trimmed by 0 bases and J by 5 bases, leaving 12 bases between them. This CDR3 contains 14 residues. Germline assignment: CDR1 SGHRS and CDR2 YFSETQ. The CDR3 nucleotides read TGCGCCAGCAGCTTGGAGAGGGTTGACGACGAGCAGTACTTC. Translated: CASSLERVDDEQYF.

The chain combines TRBV10-3 with TRBJ2-7; D remains unclear. The CDR3 is 14 residues long. Looked up from germline, CDR1 is ENHRY and CDR2 is SYGVKD. The germline V and J ends were trimmed by 2 bases and 0 bases, with 8 bases remaining between them. The CDR3 reads CAISEGSPSYEQYF. The CDR3 region has the DNA TGTGCCATCAGTGAGGGTAGTCCCTCCTACGAGCAGTACTTC.

This clone was picked up one time. This chain links TRBV7-8 with TRBJ2-7; the D gene is possibly TRBD2 (6 bases). Trimming cost V 5 bases and J 0 bases, with 11 bases left between them. The CDR3 loop spans 14 amino acids. CDR1 is SGHVS and CDR2 is FQNEAQ in the germline V gene. The CDR3 sequence: CASSRRGTSYEQYF. In DNA, the CDR3 is TGTGCCAGCAGCCGCCGGGGGACCTCCTACGAGCAGTACTTC.

The rearrangement uses TRBV10-3 and TRBJ2-1; a weak D match, TRBD2 (7 bases). The CDR3 consists of 15 residues. V was pared by 6 bases and J by 9 bases, with 21 bases between. Germline V CDR1 and CDR2: ENHRY, SYGVKD. The CDR3 DNA follows: TGTGCCATCAGGGACGTCTTAGGGGGGGTAGGTGAGCAGTTCTTC. It translates to CAIRDVLGGVGEQFF.

The rearrangement joins TRBV19 to TRBJ2-3; D is unresolved. CDR3 length: 12 residues. Deletions cut 6 bases from V and 6 bases from J, with 10 bases between. From germline, CDR1 is LNHDA and CDR2 SQIVND (reference sequence). This CDR3 reads CASSRLGDTQYF. Here the CDR3 DNA reads TGTGCCAGTAGCCGACTCGGGGATACGCAGTATTTT.

The chain employs TRBV5-1 and TRBJ1-2, with a possible D match to TRBD1 (6 bases). Germline-derived CDR1 and CDR2 are SGHRS and YFSETQ. The V gene lost 0 bases and the J gene lost 3 bases, with 6 bases spanning the gap. The CDR3 spans 13 residues. The CDR3 coding sequence is TGCGCCAGCAGCTTGGACAGGGACTATGGCTACACCTTC. It translates to CASSLDRDYGYTF.

The J gene is TRBJ1-2, the V gene TRBV7-2, with a possible D match to TRBD1 (5 bases). The CDR3 runs to 13 residues. V was clipped by 5 bases and J by 4 bases, with 11 bases between them. CDR1 is SGHTA and CDR2 is FQGNSA in the germline V gene. The CDR3 DNA reads as TGTGCCAGCAGCGAGGTCGGGGGCTATGGCTACACCTTC. As protein: CASSEVGGYGYTF.

This clone was detected a few times. The chain links TRBV10-3 to TRBJ2-3; possibly TRBD2 for D (5 bases). V lost 4 bases and J 2 bases, leaving 7 bases between the germline ends. The CDR3 length is 13 residues. CDR1 and CDR2 from the germline V gene are ENHRY and SYGVKD. CDR3 region: CAISVALTDTQYF. The CDR3 nucleotides read TGTGCCATCAGTGTAGCGCTCACAGATACGCAGTATTTT.

This chain uses TRBV7-9 with TRBJ2-7, with D possibly TRBD1 on 6 matching bases. Trimming took off 4 bases at V and 0 bases at J, with 13 bases between the two ends. The V gene's germline CDR1 is SEHNR and CDR2 FQNEAQ (reference sequence). The CDR3 is 15 amino acids. Here the CDR3 DNA reads TGTGCCAGCAGCTCCGGGACATCGAGCTCCTACGAGCAGTACTTC. It yields the protein CASSSGTSSSYEQYF.

The chain recombines TRBV6-6 with TRBJ2-1; possible D gene TRBD1, 5 bases. There are 13 residues in the CDR3. Germline loops: CDR1 MNHNY, CDR2 SVGAGI (reference sequence). V lost 6 bases, J lost 4 bases, and 10 bases lay in between. This CDR3 is CASRLQEYNEQFF. DNA of the CDR3: TGTGCCAGCAGACTACAGGAATACAATGAGCAGTTCTTC.